This T cell receptor (beta chain) derives from a study of T cells in tuberculosis (dated by TCRdb to 2016 to 2019). Study-level background: In the study, CD1B tetramers and high-throughput TCR immunosequencing were combined to characterize T cells specific for the mycobacterial lipid antigen glucose monomycolate (GMM). IGRA-negative adolescents, IGRA-positive adolescents with latent tuberculosis and adults with active tuberculosis, some ten per group, were compared in a South African clinical cohort.

The immunoSEQ multiplex PCR assay was used to generate TCR libraries, with TCR-beta and/or TCR-alpha/delta assays applied to each sample. The amplified TCR libraries were sequenced using the Illumina high-throughput platform. The authors processed their data as follows. Clustering and dimensionality reduction relied on pairwise TCRdist distances among GMM-specific receptors from T cells that were either sorted ex vivo or expanded in vitro. Each clinical repertoire was assigned a mean NN-distance score, defined as the average TCRdist to the nearest 10% of tetramer-positive reference sequences. To compute GEM TCR motif frequency, the fraction of unique TCRs matching known GEM sequences by V/J usage and CDR3 length was calculated. Linear discriminant analysis with leave-one-out cross-validation, implemented in scikit-learn, was used to classify active tuberculosis. TCRdb took over this immuneACCESS table, retaining in-frame rearrangements with V and J assigned. Such tables are incomplete; in checked studies, under half of the missing clones stem from an unresolved V gene, and the remainder is unexplained. From that table come the V and J calls and clone size; the DNA was used to work out D and trimming. Recorded for this sample are roughly 35,000 clones; 90% to 95% of them occurred a single time. 12% of the sample is in the top ten clones.

The germline V gene provides CDR1 MNHNS and CDR2 SASEGT. There are 16 amino acids in the CDR3, from cysteine to phenylalanine inclusive. CDR3 DNA only is kept here, 48 bases in frame from base 1. V loses 4 bases of germline sequence and J loses 9 bases, and the interval between the two ends is 19 bases. The investigation overall reported the following: An accuracy of 80% to 90% (AUROC around 0.9) was reached by a classifier using the diverse GMM-specific repertoire, compared with 70% accuracy when GEM motif frequencies were used. Smaller mean NN-distances to GMM-specific TCRs were observed in active tuberculosis TCR-alpha repertoires than in IGRA-negative controls, suggesting clonal expansion of GMM-specific TCRs. Clinical samples were chosen by availability of cryopreserved specimens, and active tuberculosis cases were adults while controls were adolescents. Smaller NN-distances were partly driven by shorter CDR3-alpha lengths in active tuberculosis patients, and statistical significance was not reached for the TCR-beta difference.

In regard to this clone: Which antigen it targets is not known. No much larger clonotype is one base removed from it; base qualities were not supplied.

At study entry, adolescents were screened for latent tuberculosis infection by tuberculin skin test and QuantiFERON-TB GOLD In-Tube IGRA. Immunosequencing of unsorted cryopreserved PBMC covered, on average, around 100,000 T cells per clinical donor. Eleven high schools in the Worcester region of the Western Cape, South Africa, served as enrollment sites for adolescents aged 12 to 18 years. Approximately ten M. tuberculosis-infected adolescents and roughly ten uninfected adolescents, matched for age and sex, were selected. PBMC from adolescents were isolated by density centrifugation from freshly drawn heparinized blood and were then cryopreserved.

The chain is made from TRBV6-1 and TRBJ1-6, with the D segment identity uncertain. Source material: PBMCs. The receptor comes from a donor aged 10-29 years with latent tuberculosis or without tuberculosis infection. Some clones in this sample may be carry-over from other donors' samples. The CDR3 sequence is CASSASRGVNGSPLHF. The nucleotides are TGTGCCAGCAGTGCCTCCCGGGGTGTAAATGGTTCACCCCTCCACTTT.